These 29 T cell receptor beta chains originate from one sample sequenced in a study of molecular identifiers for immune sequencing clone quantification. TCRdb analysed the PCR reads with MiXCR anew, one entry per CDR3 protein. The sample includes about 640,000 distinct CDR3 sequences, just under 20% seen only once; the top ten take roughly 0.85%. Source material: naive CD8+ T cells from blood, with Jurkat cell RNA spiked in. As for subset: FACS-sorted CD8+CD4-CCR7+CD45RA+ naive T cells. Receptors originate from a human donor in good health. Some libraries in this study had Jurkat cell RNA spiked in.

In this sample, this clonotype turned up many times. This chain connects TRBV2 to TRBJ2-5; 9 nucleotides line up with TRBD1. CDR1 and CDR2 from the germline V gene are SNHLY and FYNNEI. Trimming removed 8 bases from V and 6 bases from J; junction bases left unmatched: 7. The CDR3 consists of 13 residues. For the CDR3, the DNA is TGTGCCAGCTTTGACAGGGGGAAGCAGACCCAGTACTTC. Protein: CASFDRGKQTQYF. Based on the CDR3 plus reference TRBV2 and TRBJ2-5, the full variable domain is EPEVTQTPSHQVTQMGQEVILRCVPISNHLYFYWYRQILGQKVEFLVSFYNNEISEKSEIFDDQFSVERPDGSNFTLKIRSTKLEDSAMYFCASFDRGKQTQYFGPGTRLLVL.

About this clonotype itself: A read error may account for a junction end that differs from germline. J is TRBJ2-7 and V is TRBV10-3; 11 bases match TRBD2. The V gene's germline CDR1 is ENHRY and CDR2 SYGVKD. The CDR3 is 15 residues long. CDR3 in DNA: TGTGCCACCAGTACCCCGACTAGCGGGAATGGGGAGCAGTACTTC. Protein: CATSTPTSGNGEQYF.

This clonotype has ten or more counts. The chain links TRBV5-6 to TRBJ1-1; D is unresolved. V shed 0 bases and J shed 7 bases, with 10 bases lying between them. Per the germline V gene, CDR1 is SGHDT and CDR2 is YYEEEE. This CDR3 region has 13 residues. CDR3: CASSLGRADEAFF. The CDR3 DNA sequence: TGTGCCAGCAGCTTGGGTCGGGCCGATGAAGCTTTCTTT.

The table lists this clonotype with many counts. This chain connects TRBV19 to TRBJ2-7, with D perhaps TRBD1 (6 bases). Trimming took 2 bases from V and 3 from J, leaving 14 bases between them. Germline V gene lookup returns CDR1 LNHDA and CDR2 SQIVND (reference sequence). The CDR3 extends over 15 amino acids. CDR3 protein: CASSITGLGDYEQYF. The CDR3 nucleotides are TGTGCCAGTAGTATAACAGGGTTAGGGGACTACGAGCAGTACTTC.

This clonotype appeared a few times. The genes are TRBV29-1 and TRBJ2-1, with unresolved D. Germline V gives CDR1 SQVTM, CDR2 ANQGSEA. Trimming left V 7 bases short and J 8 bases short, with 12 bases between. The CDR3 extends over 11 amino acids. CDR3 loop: CSGTNDYEQFF. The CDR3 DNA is TGCAGCGGAACGAATGACTATGAGCAGTTCTTC.

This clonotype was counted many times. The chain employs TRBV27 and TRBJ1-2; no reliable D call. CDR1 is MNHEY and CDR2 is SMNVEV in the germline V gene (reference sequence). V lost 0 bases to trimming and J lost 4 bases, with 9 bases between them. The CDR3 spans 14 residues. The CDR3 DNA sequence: TGTGCCAGCAGTTTATCGGCCAGCTCCTATGGCTACACCTTC. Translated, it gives CASSLSASSYGYTF.

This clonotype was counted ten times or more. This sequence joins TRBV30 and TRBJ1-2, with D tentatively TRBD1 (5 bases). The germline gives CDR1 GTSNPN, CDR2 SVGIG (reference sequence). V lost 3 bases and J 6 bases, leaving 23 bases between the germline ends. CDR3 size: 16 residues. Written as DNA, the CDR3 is TGTGCCTGGAGCGTAGGGGTGGGCTTCTTGGATCATGGCTACACCTTC. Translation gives CAWSVGVGFLDHGYTF.

The CDR3 sequence is CAISESGGQNEKLFF. Here the CDR3 DNA reads TGTGCCATCAGTGAGTCGGGGGGACAGAATGAAAAACTGTTTTTT. The chain couples TRBV10-3 to TRBJ1-4; 7 bases line up with TRBD1. CDR1 is ENHRY and CDR2 is SYGVKD in the germline V gene. The CDR3 is 15 residues long. Germline trimming cut 0 bases from V and 5 bases from J; bases unmatched to any gene: 3.

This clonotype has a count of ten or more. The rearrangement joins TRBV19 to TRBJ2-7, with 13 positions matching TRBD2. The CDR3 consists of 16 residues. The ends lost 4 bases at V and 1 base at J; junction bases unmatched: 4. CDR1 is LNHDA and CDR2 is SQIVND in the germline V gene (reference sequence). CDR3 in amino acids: CASSTGLAGVSYEQYF. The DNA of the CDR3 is TGTGCCAGTAGTACCGGACTAGCGGGAGTGTCCTACGAGCAGTACTTC.

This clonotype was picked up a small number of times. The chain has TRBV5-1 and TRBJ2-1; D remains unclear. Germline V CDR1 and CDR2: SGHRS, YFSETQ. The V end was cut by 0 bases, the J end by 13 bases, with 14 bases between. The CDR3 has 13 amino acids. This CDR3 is CASSLVVENEQFF. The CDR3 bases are TGCGCCAGCAGCTTGGTTGTGGAGAACGAACAGTTCTTC.

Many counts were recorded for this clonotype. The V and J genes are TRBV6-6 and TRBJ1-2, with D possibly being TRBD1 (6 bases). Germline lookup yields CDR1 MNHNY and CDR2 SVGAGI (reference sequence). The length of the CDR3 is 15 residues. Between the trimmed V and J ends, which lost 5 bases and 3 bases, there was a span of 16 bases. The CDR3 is CASSESHRADYGYTF. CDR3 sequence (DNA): TGTGCCAGCAGTGAGTCTCACAGGGCCGACTATGGCTACACCTTC.

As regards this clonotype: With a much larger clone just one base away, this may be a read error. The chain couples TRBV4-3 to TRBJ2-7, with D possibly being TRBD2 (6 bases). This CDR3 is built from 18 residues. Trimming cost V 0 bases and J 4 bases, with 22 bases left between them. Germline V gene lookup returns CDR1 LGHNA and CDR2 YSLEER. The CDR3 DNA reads TGCGCCAGCAGCCAAGATCCTAGCACTCCTCTACGGGGGTACGAGCAGTACTTC. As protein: CASSQDPSTPLRGYEQYF.

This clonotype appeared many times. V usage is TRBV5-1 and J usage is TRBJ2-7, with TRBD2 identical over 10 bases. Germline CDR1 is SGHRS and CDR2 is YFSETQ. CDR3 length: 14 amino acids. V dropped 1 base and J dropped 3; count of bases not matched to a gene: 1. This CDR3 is CASSLPSGSYEQYF. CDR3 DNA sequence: TGCGCCAGCAGCTTGCCTAGCGGGAGCTACGAGCAGTACTTC.

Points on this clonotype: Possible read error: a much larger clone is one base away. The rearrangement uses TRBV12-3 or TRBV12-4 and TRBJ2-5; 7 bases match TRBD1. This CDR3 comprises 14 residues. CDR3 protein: CAGSQDRVGETQYF. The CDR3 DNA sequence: TGTGCCGGCAGCCAAGACAGGGTAGGAGAGACCCAGTACTTC.

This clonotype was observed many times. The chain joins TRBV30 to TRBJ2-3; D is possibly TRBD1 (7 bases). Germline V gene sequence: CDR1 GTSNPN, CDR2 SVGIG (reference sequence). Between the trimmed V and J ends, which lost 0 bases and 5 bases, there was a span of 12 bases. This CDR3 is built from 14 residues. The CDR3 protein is CAWSVSRGVDTQYF. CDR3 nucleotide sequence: TGTGCCTGGAGTGTATCCAGGGGGGTAGATACGCAGTATTTT.

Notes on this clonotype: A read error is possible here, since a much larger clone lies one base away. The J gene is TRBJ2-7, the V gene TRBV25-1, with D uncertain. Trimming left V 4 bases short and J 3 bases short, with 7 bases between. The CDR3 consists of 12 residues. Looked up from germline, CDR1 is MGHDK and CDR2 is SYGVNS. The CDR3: CASSVIGYEQYF. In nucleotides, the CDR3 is TGTGCCAGCAGTGTGATCGGCTACGAGCAGTACTTC.

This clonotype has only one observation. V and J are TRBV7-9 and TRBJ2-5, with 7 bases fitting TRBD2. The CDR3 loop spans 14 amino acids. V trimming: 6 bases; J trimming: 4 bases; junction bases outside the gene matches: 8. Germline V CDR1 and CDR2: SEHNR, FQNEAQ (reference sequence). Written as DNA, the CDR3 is TGTGCCAGCAGTCCGGGGACTAACCGAGAGACCCAGTACTTC. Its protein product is CASSPGTNRETQYF.

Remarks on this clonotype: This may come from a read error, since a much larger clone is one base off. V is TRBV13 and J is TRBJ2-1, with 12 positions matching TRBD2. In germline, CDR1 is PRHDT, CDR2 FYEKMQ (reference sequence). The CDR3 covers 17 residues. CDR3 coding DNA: TGTGCCAGCGGCTTACCTCTAGCGGGGGGGCCTTACAATGAGCAGTTCTTC. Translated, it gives CASGLPLAGGPYNEQFF.

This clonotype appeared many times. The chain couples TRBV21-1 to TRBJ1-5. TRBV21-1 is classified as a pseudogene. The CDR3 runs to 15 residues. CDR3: CASPGGGAQGQPQHF. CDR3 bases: TGTGCCAGCCCCGGTGGAGGGGCCCAGGGTCAGCCCCAGCATTTT.

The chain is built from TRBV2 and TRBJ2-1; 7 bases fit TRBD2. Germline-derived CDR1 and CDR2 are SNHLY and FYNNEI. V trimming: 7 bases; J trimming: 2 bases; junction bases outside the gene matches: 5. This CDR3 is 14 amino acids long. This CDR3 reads CASNGAGPYNEQFF. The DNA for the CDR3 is TGTGCCAGCAATGGAGCGGGGCCCTACAATGAGCAGTTCTTC.

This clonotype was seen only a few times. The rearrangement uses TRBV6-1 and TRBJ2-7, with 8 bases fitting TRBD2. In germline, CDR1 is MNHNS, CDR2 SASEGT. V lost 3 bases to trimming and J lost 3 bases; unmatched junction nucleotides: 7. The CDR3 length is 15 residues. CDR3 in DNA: TGTGCCAGCAGTGAGATAGCGGGGACCCACTACGAGCAGTACTTC. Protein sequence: CASSEIAGTHYEQYF.

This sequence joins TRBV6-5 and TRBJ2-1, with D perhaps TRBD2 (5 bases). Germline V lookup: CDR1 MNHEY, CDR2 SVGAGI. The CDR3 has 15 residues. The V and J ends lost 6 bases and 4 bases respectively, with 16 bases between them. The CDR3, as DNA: TGTGCCAGCAGAGAGGGCCCGTCCGAGTACAATGAGCAGTTCTTC. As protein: CASREGPSEYNEQFF.

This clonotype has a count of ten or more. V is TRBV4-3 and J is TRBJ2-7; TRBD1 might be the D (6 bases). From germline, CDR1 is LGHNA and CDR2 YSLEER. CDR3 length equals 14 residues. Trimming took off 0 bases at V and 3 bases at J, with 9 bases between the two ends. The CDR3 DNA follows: TGCGCCAGCAGCCAAGATTTAGGGGGCTACGAGCAGTACTTC. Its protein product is CASSQDLGGYEQYF.

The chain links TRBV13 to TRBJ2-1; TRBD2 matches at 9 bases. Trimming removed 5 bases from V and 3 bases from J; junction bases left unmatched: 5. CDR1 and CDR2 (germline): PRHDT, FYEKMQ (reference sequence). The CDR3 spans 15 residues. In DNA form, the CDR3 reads TGTGCCAGCAGCCTCAGACTAGCGGACTACAATGAGCAGTTCTTC. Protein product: CASSLRLADYNEQFF.

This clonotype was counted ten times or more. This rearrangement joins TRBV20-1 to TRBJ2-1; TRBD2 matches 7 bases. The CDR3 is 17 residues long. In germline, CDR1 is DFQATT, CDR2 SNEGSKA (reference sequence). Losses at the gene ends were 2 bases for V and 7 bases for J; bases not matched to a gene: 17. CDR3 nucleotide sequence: TGCAGTGCTAGAAATAGTGTCATCCGGGGGGTTTGGAATGAGCAGTTCTTC. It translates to CSARNSVIRGVWNEQFF.

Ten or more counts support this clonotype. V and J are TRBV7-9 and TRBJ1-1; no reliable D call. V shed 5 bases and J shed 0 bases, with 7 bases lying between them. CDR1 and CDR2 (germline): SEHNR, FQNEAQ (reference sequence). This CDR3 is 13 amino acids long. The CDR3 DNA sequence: TGTGCCAGCAGCCGTCCATTGAACACTGAAGCTTTCTTT. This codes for CASSRPLNTEAFF.

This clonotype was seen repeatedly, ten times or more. CDR3 in DNA: TGTGCCAGCAGCCCGCCCGGGGGGCTCGACGAGCAGTACTTC. It translates to CASSPPGGLDEQYF. V and J are TRBV7-9 and TRBJ2-7, with D tentatively TRBD2 (7 bases). The CDR3 spans 14 residues. Germline assignment: CDR1 SEHNR and CDR2 FQNEAQ (reference sequence). The V end was cut by 5 bases, the J end by 5 bases, with 16 bases between.

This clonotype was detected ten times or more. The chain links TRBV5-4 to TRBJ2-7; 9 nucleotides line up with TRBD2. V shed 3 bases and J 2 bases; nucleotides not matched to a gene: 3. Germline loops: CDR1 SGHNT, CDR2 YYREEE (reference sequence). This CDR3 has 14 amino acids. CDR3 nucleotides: TGTGCCAGCAGCTCGGGACTAGCAACCTACGAGCAGTACTTC. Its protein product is CASSSGLATYEQYF.

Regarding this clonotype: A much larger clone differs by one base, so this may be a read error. The CDR3 DNA sequence: TGTGCCACCAGTGAGAAGAGGACTATCACAGATACGCAGTATTTT. Translating it yields CATSEKRTITDTQYF. The chain has TRBV24-1 and TRBJ2-3, with D maybe TRBD2 (6 bases). CDR3 size: 15 residues. Germline V gene lookup returns CDR1 KGHDR and CDR2 SFDVKD. The germline V and J ends were trimmed by 4 bases and 2 bases, with 12 bases remaining between them.